Sequencing of this T cell receptor (beta chain) was carried out in a study of blood T cell repertoires in COVID-19. Across the study: Samples of COVID-19 (acute and convalescent) were obtained from the United States, Italy and Spain. Sources were T cells, B-cell-depleted T cells, or PBMCs; the material itself was cDNA or gDNA.

Source study methods: Quantification of nucleated cells was approximated via reference gene primer amplification. Generated by immunoSEQ multiplex PCR, the TCRdb table keeps only in-frame clones and is missing some. The V and J calls and the clone size are those of that table, but D and trimming were determined from the DNA. The data hold some 120,000 clones, with roughly 69% observed a single time. Germline trimming cut 1 base from V and 14 bases from J; bases unmatched to any gene: 4. The CDR3 covers 12 residues. The sequence was collected from a woman aged 70 to 79 with acute or convalescent COVID-19. This sequence joins TRBV12-3 or TRBV12-4 and TRBJ2-3; 9 bases map to TRBD1. The sequencing input was peripheral blood. DNA of the CDR3: TGTGCCAGCAGTTTAGTGTGGGACAGGGTGTATTTT. Translating gives CASSLVWDRVYF.